This entry concerns a single TCR beta chain. Germline V lookup: CDR1 SEHNR, CDR2 FQNEAQ (reference sequence). This CDR3 region has 12 residues. V gave up 5 bases and J gave up 6 bases; unmatched junction bases: 2. This entry comes from a study of blood T cell repertoires in COVID-19. Per the study methods: Counts of nucleated cells, estimated from reference gene primer amplification, were obtained. Assay: immunoSEQ multiplex PCR; the TCRdb copy retains only in-frame clones and omits some. The D gene and trimming were derived from the DNA, and the V and J assignments and clone size from that table. The table records 65,000 to 95,000 clones, 70% to 90% of them present only once.

The source of this sequence is a man in his sixties or seventies with active or convalescent COVID-19. The rearrangement links TRBV7-9 to TRBJ1-2, with TRBD1 identical over 8 bases. The sequenced sample was peripheral blood. The CDR3 loop reads CASSPTGDGYTF. The CDR3 DNA reads TGTGCCAGCAGCCCGACAGGGGATGGCTACACCTTC.